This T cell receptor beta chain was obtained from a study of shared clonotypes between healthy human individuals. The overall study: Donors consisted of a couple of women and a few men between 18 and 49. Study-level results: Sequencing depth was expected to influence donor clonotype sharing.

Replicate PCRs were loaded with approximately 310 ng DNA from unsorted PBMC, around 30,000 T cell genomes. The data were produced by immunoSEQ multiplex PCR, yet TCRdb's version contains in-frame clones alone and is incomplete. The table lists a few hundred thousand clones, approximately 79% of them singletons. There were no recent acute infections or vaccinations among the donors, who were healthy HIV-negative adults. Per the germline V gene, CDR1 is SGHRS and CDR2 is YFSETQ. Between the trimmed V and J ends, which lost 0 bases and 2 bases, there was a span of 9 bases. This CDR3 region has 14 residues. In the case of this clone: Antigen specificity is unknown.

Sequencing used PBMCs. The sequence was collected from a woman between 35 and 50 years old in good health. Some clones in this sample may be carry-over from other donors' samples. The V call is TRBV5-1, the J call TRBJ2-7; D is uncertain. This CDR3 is CASSLDGVPYEQYF. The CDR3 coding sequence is TGCGCCAGCAGCTTGGATGGAGTTCCCTACGAGCAGTACTTC.